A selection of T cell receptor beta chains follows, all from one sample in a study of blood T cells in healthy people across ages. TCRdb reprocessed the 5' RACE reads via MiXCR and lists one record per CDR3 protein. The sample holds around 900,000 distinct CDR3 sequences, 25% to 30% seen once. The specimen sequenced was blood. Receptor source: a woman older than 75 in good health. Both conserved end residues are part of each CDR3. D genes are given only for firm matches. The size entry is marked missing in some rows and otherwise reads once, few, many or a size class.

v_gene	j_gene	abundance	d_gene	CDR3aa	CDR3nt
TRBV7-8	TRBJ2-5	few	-	CASSSVPEETQYF	TGTGCCAGCAGCTCAGTCCCGGAAGAGACCCAGTACTTC
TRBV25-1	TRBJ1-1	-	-	CASSEYWEGVSRIYTEAFF	TGTGCCAGCAGTGAATATTGGGAGGGGGTCAGCCGGATTTACACTGAAGCTTTCTTT
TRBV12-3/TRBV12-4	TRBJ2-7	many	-	CASSSQRPGVGEQYF	TGTGCCAGCAGTTCCCAGCGCCCGGGGGTTGGCGAGCAGTACTTC
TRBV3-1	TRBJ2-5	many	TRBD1	CASSRRGQGLSETQYF	TGTGCCAGCAGCCGGAGGGGACAGGGCCTTAGTGAGACCCAGTACTTC
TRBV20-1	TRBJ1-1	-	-	CSARAFILNTEAFF	TGCAGTGCTAGAGCCTTCATATTGAACACTGAAGCTTTCTTT
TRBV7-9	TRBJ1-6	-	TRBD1	CASSSGAGQDNSPLHF	TGTGCCAGCAGCTCAGGCGCCGGACAGGATAATTCACCCCTCCACTTT
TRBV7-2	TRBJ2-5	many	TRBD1	CASSTSTGGWETQYF	TGTGCCAGCAGCACCTCGACAGGGGGCTGGGAGACCCAGTACTTC
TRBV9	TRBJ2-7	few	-	CASSGAQGTGEQYF	TGTGCCAGCAGCGGAGCGCAGGGGACGGGAGAGCAGTACTTC
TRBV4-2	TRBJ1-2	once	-	CASSQDGNRNYGYTF	TGTGCCAGCAGCCAAGATGGGAACCGGAACTATGGCTACACCTTC
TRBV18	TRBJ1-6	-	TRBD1	CASSPQGQGKSPLHF	TGTGCCAGCTCACCACAGGGACAGGGGAAGTCACCCCTCCACTTT
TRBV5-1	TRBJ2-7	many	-	CASSLGAGASNEQYF	TGCGCCAGCAGCTTGGGGGCAGGAGCGAGCAACGAGCAGTACTTC
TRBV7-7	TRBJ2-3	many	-	CASSLNGVGDTQYF	TGTGCCAGCAGCTTAAACGGGGTGGGAGATACGCAGTATTTT
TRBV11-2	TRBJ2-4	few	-	CASSLAQYNEQYF	TGTGCCAGCAGCTTGGCTCAGTACAATGAGCAGTACTTC
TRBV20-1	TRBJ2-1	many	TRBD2	CSAAGLAGVNEQFF	TGCAGTGCCGCGGGACTAGCGGGGGTAAATGAGCAGTTCTTC
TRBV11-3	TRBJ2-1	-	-	CASSSRGDHYNEQFF	TGTGCCAGCAGCTCCCGCGGGGACCACTACAATGAGCAGTTCTTC